This T cell receptor beta chain comes out of a study of CXCR3-negative and CXCR3-positive naive CD8 T cells. To note about this clonotype: The antigen remains unidentified.

Germline V gene lookup returns CDR1 SGHRS and CDR2 YFSETQ. CDR3 length: 14 amino acids. Researchers prepared the TRB cDNA libraries using 5' RACE with UMI labels. TCRdb reprocessed the 5' RACE reads and reports one entry per CDR3 protein, with no DNA. The sample holds around 84,000 distinct CDR3 sequences. The study, taken as a whole, reports: CXCR3-positive naive cells carried more hydrophobic TRB CDR3s than CXCR3-negative ones.

Naive CD8+ T cells carried a CD45RO-CCR7+CD27+CD95- phenotype. The specimen sequenced was naive CXCR3+ CD8+ T cells from blood. Subset reported: CD45RO-CCR7+CD27+CD95- naive CD8+ T cells expressing CXCR3 (TNR3+). This clonotype was sampled from a human donor in good health. Some clones in this sample may be carry-over from other donors' samples. This chain joins TRBV5-1 and TRBJ2-1; no DNA is available, so the TRBD2 call from TCRdb remains unchecked. The CDR3 is CASHTERVDNEQFF. Full variable domain (outside the CDR3, taken from reference TRBV5-1 and TRBJ2-1): KAGVTQTPRYLIKTRGQQVTLSCSPISGHRSVSWYQQTPGQGLQFLFEYFSETQRNKGNFPGRFSGRQFSNSRSEMNVSTLELGDSALYLCASHTERVDNEQFFGPGTRLTVL.